Below are 21 T cell receptor beta chains sequenced from a single sample in a study of T cell responses to AZD1222 COVID-19 vaccine. Measured with immunoSEQ multiplex PCR; TCRdb has only the in-frame clones, and not every one. The data contain roughly 140,000 clones, more than 70% of them singletons. The sample was peripheral blood, taken on day 0 of AZD1222 vaccination. Receptor source: an adult in good health.

V and J are TRBV13 and TRBJ2-3, with TRBD2 identical over 7 bases. The CDR3 has 13 amino acids. With 7 bases clipped from V and 2 bases from J, the junction kept 3 bases outside the gene matches. Germline V gives CDR1 PRHDT, CDR2 FYEKMQ (reference sequence). The CDR3 here is CASTGLYTDTQYF. The DNA of the CDR3 is TGTGCCAGCACGGGACTATACACAGATACGCAGTATTTT.

The CDR3 DNA reads TGTGCCAGCAGCCCAAGTTCGACAGGGAAAGAGACCCAGTACTTC. Its protein product is CASSPSSTGKETQYF. The rearrangement links TRBV3-1 (or the pseudogene TRBV3-2) to TRBJ2-5; 7 bases are shared with TRBD1. Germline assignment: CDR1 LGHDT and CDR2 YNNKEL (reference sequence). With V trimmed by 4 bases and J by 3 bases, 8 bases remained unmatched. The length of the CDR3 is 15 residues.

The rearrangement uses TRBV10-1 and TRBJ2-7, with D uncertain. Germline values: CDR1 WNHNN, CDR2 SYGVQD (reference sequence). The CDR3 sequence is 17 residues long. Trimming removed 0 bases from V and 0 bases from J, with 15 bases in between. In DNA form, the CDR3 reads TGCGCCAGCAGTGAGTCTTTTCCCCCGTCTAGCTCCTACGAGCAGTACTTC. It codes for CASSESFPPSSSYEQYF.

The chain employs TRBV6-4 and TRBJ1-1; 11 bases fit TRBD1. This CDR3 has 14 amino acids. The germline gives CDR1 MRHNA, CDR2 SNTAGT. The ends lost 10 bases at V and 1 base at J; junction bases unmatched: 5. Here the CDR3 DNA reads TGTGCCACCAGGACAGGGGGCGGGAACACTGAAGCTTTCTTT. Residues: CATRTGGGNTEAFF.

The CDR3 DNA reads as TGTGCCAGCAGCTTAATGGGGGCCAACTATGGCTACACCTTC. Encoded protein: CASSLMGANYGYTF. V is TRBV5-4 and J is TRBJ1-2; weak D call: TRBD1 (6 bases). V was shortened by 2 bases and J by 2 bases, with 10 bases between the two germline ends. Germline V lookup: CDR1 SGHNT, CDR2 YYREEE (reference sequence). This CDR3 is 14 amino acids long. Based on the CDR3 plus reference TRBV5-4 and TRBJ1-2, the full variable domain is ETGVTQSPTHLIKTRGQQVTLRCSSQSGHNTVSWYQQALGQGPQFIFQYYREEENGRGNFPPRFSGLQFPNYSSELNVNALELDDSALYLCASSLMGANYGYTFGSGTRLTVV.

V gene TRBV5-6 combines with J gene TRBJ1-5, with 7 bases fitting TRBD1. This CDR3 comprises 15 residues. From germline, CDR1 is SGHDT and CDR2 YYEEEE. Trimming removed 2 bases from V and 4 bases from J; junction bases left unmatched: 6. This CDR3 reads CASSFYRGRNQPQHF. The DNA of the CDR3 is TGTGCCAGCAGCTTCTACAGGGGAAGGAATCAGCCCCAGCATTTT.

The genes are TRBV10-3 and TRBJ1-2; TRBD1 might be the D (6 bases). The CDR3 contains 13 residues. Trimming pared 7 bases from V and 4 bases from J, leaving 13 bases between. Germline V lookup: CDR1 ENHRY, CDR2 SYGVKD. The CDR3, as DNA: TGTGCCATCAACGGGGGCGCGGGCTATGGCTACACCTTC. Amino acids: CAINGGAGYGYTF.

The chain employs TRBV3-1 (or the pseudogene TRBV3-2) and TRBJ1-1; 7 bases line up with TRBD1. The CDR3 is 16 amino acids. Germline trimming cut 4 bases from V and 6 bases from J; bases unmatched to any gene: 14. Germline assignment: CDR1 LGHDT and CDR2 YNNKEL (reference sequence). CDR3 sequence reads: CASSPQLGPGGAEAFF. CDR3 coding DNA: TGTGCCAGCAGCCCCCAGTTAGGGCCAGGGGGAGCTGAAGCTTTCTTT.

The J gene is TRBJ2-7, the V gene TRBV29-1, with 7 positions matching TRBD2. Trimming cost V 4 bases and J 3 bases; bases outside gene matches: 6. This CDR3 spans 13 amino acids. Germline CDR1 is SQVTM and CDR2 is ANQGSEA. The CDR3 loop reads CSVGNRGDYEQYF. CDR3 nucleotide sequence: TGCAGCGTTGGAAATCGGGGGGACTACGAGCAGTACTTC.

The chain recombines TRBV3-1 (or the pseudogene TRBV3-2) with TRBJ2-7, with 8 bases identical to TRBD2. The germline V gene encodes CDR1 LGHDT and CDR2 YNNKEL (reference sequence). Trimming cost V 0 bases and J 1 base; bases outside gene matches: 8. The length of the CDR3 is 17 residues. The CDR3 spells CASSQESPGLGSYEQYF. Written as DNA, the CDR3 is TGTGCCAGCAGCCAAGAATCTCCGGGACTAGGATCCTACGAGCAGTACTTC.

The genes are TRBV11-2 and TRBJ1-1; D ambiguous. Germline V CDR1 and CDR2: SGHAT, FQNNGV. The CDR3 spans 15 residues. Trimming cost V 5 bases and J 2 bases, with 15 bases left between them. The CDR3 coding sequence is TGTGCCAGCAGCCTTCAGACGGGGATAAACACTGAAGCTTTCTTT. Protein product: CASSLQTGINTEAFF.

The rearrangement joins TRBV19 to TRBJ1-5; D is perhaps TRBD1 (6 bases). The CDR3 has 16 amino acids. CDR1 LNHDA and CDR2 SQIVND come from the germline V gene (reference sequence). V lost 8 bases, J lost 7 bases, and 24 bases lay in between. The CDR3 sequence: CASRLGGSPKGQPQHF. CDR3 sequence (DNA): TGTGCCAGTCGTCTTGGGGGCTCTCCCAAGGGGCAGCCCCAGCATTTT.

This clone occurred once. The genes are TRBV25-1 and TRBJ2-3; D is unclear. Trimming left V 4 bases short and J 4 bases short, with 6 bases between. The CDR3 has 12 amino acids. Germline CDR1 and CDR2: MGHDK and SYGVNS. DNA for the CDR3: TGTGCCAGCAGTGGATCGGCAGATACGCAGTATTTT. Translating gives CASSGSADTQYF.

This clone was seen a handful of times. The chain uses TRBV11-3 and TRBJ2-1; D gene unclear. The CDR3 contains 14 residues. V was clipped by 5 bases and J by 8 bases, with 16 bases between them. Germline V CDR1 and CDR2: SGHNT, YENEEA. DNA for the CDR3: TGTGCCAGCAGCGGCCGAGTAACCGTCGATGAGCAGTTCTTC. Protein sequence: CASSGRVTVDEQFF.

This chain connects TRBV27 to TRBJ1-4; unclear D gene. V lost 3 bases and J 0 bases, leaving 8 bases between the germline ends. CDR3 length: 15 amino acids. Germline lookup yields CDR1 MNHEY and CDR2 SMNVEV (reference sequence). As DNA, the CDR3 is TGTGCCAGCAGTTTCGCTCCCGCAACTAATGAAAAACTGTTTTTT. Its protein is CASSFAPATNEKLFF.

The rearrangement links TRBV13 to TRBJ2-2; either TRBD1 or TRBD2 may supply D (6 bases each). The germline CDR1 and CDR2 sequences are PRHDT and FYEKMQ (reference sequence). V was cut by 4 bases and J by 7 bases, with 13 bases left in between. The CDR3 contains 14 residues. The CDR3 loop reads CASSSKRGVGELFF. Here the CDR3 DNA reads TGTGCCAGCAGCTCAAAAAGGGGGGTCGGGGAGCTGTTTTTT.

The chain combines TRBV2 with TRBJ2-5; 7 bases align to TRBD2. Trimming at V came to 4 bases and at J to 7 bases, leaving 3 bases not matched to a gene. The CDR3 length is 12 residues. Germline CDR1 and CDR2: SNHLY and FYNNEI. The CDR3 DNA follows: TGTGCCAGCAGTGTGTGGGAGGGGACCCAGTACTTC. This encodes CASSVWEGTQYF.

This chain connects TRBV4-3 to TRBJ2-1; the D gene is possibly TRBD2 (6 bases). Between the trimmed V and J ends, which lost 4 bases and 0 bases, there was a span of 10 bases. The CDR3 contains 15 residues. CDR1 is LGHNA, CDR2 YSLEER, per germline. For the CDR3, the DNA is TGCGCCAGCAGCCGTACCGGGAGCTCCTACAATGAGCAGTTCTTC. This sequence encodes CASSRTGSSYNEQFF.

The CDR3 DNA follows: TGTGCCAGCAGTTTACGGGACCCCTACGAGCAGTACTTC. Translated: CASSLRDPYEQYF. V is TRBV12-3 or TRBV12-4 and J is TRBJ2-7; D may match TRBD1 or TRBD2 (5 bases each). This CDR3 is 13 amino acids long. V shed 2 bases and J shed 2 bases, with 7 bases lying between them.

The chain has TRBV5-1 and TRBJ2-6, with a tentative D call TRBD2 (7 bases). This CDR3 spans 20 amino acids. Germline V gives CDR1 SGHRS, CDR2 YFSETQ. The germline V and J ends were trimmed by 0 bases and 2 bases, with 21 bases remaining between them. The CDR3 loop reads CASSLVSGVGTSAGANVLTF. In nucleotides, the CDR3 is TGCGCCAGCAGCTTGGTGTCAGGGGTCGGTACTAGCGCTGGGGCCAACGTCCTGACTTTC.

The chain uses TRBV28 and TRBJ1-4, with a possible D match to TRBD1 (6 bases). Per germline, CDR1 MDHEN and CDR2 SYDVKM. There are 15 residues in the CDR3. Trimming removed 5 bases at V and 8 bases at J, with 18 bases between. In DNA, the CDR3 is TGTGCCAGCAGTCCCGGGGGGGGCGTGAGGGAAAAACTGTTTTTT. Its protein product is CASSPGGGVREKLFF.